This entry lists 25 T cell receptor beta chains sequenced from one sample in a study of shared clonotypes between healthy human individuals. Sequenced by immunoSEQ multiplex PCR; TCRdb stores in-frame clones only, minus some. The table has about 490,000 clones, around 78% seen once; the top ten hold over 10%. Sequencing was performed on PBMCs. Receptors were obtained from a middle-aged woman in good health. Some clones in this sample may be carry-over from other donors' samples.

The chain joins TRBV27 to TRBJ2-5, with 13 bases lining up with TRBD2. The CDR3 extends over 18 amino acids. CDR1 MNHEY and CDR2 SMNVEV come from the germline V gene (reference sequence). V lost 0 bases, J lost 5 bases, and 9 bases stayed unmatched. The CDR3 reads CASSLSPTSGRAGETQYF. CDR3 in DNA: TGTGCCAGCAGTTTATCCCCCACTAGCGGGAGGGCCGGGGAGACCCAGTACTTC.

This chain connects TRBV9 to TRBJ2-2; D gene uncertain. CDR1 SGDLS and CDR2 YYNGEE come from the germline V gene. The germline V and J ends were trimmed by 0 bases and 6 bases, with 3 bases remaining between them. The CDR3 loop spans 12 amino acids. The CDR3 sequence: CASSVGPGELFF. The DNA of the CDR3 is TGTGCCAGCAGCGTAGGACCCGGGGAGCTGTTTTTT.

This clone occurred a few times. CDR3 region: CASNRDRGTNEQFF. CDR3 coding DNA: TGTGCCAGCAACCGGGACAGGGGGACCAATGAGCAGTTCTTC. The V and J genes are TRBV2 and TRBJ2-1; 11 bases are shared with TRBD1. The V gene's germline CDR1 is SNHLY and CDR2 FYNNEI. The CDR3 loop spans 14 amino acids. The V and J ends lost 7 bases and 6 bases, in that order; junction bases with no gene match: 5.

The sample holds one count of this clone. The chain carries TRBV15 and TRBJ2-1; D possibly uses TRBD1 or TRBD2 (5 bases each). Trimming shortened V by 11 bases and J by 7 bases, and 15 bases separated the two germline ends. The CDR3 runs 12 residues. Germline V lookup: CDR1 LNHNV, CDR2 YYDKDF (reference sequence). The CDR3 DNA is TGTGCCTCGGGGCGGCTACCAAATGAGCAGTTCTTC. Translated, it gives CASGRLPNEQFF.

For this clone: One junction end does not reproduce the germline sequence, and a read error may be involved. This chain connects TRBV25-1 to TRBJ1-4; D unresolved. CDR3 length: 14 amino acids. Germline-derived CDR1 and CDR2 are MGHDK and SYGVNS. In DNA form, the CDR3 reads TGTGCCAGCAGTGATCACGATAGTAATGGAAAACTGTTTTTT. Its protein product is CASSDHDSNGKLFF.

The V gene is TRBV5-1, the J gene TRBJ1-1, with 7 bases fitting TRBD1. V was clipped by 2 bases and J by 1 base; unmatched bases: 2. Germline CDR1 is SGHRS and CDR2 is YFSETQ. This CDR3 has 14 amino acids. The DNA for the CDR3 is TGCGCCAGCAGCTTACGGGACAGGAACACTGAAGCTTTCTTT. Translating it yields CASSLRDRNTEAFF.

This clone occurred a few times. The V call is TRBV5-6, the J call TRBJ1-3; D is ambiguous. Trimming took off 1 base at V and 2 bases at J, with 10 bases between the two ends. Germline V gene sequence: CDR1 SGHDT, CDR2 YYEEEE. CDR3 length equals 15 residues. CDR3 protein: CASSLMRVTGNTIYF. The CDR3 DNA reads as TGTGCCAGCAGCTTGATGAGGGTCACTGGAAACACCATATATTTT.

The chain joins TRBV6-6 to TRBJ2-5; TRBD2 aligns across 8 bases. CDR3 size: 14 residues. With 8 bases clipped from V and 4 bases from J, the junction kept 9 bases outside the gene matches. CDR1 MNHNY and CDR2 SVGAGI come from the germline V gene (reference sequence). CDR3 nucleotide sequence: TGTGCCAGCGGAGCGGGAGAGGTGCGAGAGACCCAGTACTTC. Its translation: CASGAGEVRETQYF.

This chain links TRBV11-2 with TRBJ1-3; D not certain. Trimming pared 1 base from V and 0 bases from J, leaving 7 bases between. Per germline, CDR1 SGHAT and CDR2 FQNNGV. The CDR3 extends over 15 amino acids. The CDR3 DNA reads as TGTGCCAGCAGCTTAGTGTGGGACTCTGGAAACACCATATATTTT. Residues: CASSLVWDSGNTIYF.

The CDR3 DNA is TGTGCCAGCAGCCTGTCGGGGGGGCGAGGAGATACGCAGTATTTT. Translating it yields CASSLSGGRGDTQYF. The gene calls are TRBV7-2 and TRBJ2-3, with 8 bases fitting TRBD2. V was pared by 5 bases and J by 5 bases, with 9 bases of the junction left unmatched. Germline CDR1 SGHTA, CDR2 FQGNSA. This CDR3 is 15 amino acids long. The whole variable domain, filled in from reference TRBV7-2 and TRBJ2-3, reads GAGVSQSPSNKVTEKGKDVELRCDPISGHTALYWYRQSLGQGLEFLIYFQGNSAPDKSGLPSDRFSAERTGGSVSTLTIQRTQQEDSAVYLCASSLSGGRGDTQYFGPGTRLTVL.

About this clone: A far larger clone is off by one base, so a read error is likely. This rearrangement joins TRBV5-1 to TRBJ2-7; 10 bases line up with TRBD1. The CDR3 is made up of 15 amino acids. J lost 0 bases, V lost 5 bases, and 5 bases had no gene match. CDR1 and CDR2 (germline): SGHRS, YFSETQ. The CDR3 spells CASRAGTGDSYEQYF. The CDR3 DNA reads TGCGCCAGCAGGGCCGGGACAGGGGACTCCTACGAGCAGTACTTC. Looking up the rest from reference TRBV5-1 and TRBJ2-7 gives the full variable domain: KAGVTQTPRYLIKTRGQQVTLSCSPISGHRSVSWYQQTPGQGLQFLFEYFSETQRNKGNFPGRFSGRQFSNSRSEMNVSTLELGDSALYLCASRAGTGDSYEQYFGPGTRLTVT.

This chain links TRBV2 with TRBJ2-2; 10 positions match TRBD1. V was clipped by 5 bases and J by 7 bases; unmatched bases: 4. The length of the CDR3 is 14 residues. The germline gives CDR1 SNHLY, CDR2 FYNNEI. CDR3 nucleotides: TGTGCCAGCAGTCGACAGGGGGCCGGCGGGGAGCTGTTTTTT. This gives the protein CASSRQGAGGELFF.

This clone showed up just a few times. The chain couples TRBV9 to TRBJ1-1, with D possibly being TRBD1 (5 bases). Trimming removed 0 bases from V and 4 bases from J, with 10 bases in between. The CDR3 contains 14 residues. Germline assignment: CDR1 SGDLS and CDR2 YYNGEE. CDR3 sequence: CASSVVGAGTEAFF. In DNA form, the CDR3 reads TGTGCCAGCAGCGTAGTTGGGGCGGGCACTGAAGCTTTCTTT. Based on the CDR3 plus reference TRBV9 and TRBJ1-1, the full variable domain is DSGVTQTPKHLITATGQRVTLRCSPRSGDLSVYWYQQSLDQGLQFLIQYYNGEERAKGNILERFSAQQFPDLHSELNLSSLELGDSALYFCASSVVGAGTEAFFGQGTRLTVV.

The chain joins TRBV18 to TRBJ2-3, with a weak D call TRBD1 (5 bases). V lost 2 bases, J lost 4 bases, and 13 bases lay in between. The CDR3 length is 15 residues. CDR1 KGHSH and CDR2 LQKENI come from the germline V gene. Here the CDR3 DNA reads TGTGCCAGCTCACCAGGGCGACAGCTCCCAGATACGCAGTATTTT. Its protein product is CASSPGRQLPDTQYF.

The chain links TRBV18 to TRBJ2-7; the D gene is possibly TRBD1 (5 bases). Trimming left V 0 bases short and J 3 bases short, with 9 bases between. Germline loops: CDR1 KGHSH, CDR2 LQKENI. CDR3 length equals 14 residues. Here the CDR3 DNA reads TGTGCCAGCTCACCACCCCAGGGATACTACGAGCAGTACTTC. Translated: CASSPPQGYYEQYF. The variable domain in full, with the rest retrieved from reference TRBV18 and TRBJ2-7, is NAGVMQNPRHLVRRRGQEARLRCSPMKGHSHVYWYRQLPEEGLKFMVYLQKENIIDESGMPKERFSAEFPKEGPSILRIQQVVRGDSAAYFCASSPPQGYYEQYFGPGTRLTVT.

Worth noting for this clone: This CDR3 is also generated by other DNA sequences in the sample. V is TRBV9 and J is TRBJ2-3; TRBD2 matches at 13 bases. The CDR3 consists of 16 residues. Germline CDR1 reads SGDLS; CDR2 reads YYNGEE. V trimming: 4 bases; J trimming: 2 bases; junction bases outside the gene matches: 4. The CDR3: CASSPLAGGPTDTQYF. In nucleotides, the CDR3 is TGTGCCAGCAGCCCACTAGCGGGAGGGCCCACAGATACGCAGTATTTT.

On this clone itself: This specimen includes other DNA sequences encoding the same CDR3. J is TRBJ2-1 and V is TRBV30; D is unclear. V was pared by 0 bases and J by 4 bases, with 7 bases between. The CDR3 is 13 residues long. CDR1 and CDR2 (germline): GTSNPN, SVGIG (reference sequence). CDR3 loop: CAWSVSGYNEQFF. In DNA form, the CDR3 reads TGTGCCTGGAGTGTATCGGGTTACAATGAGCAGTTCTTC.

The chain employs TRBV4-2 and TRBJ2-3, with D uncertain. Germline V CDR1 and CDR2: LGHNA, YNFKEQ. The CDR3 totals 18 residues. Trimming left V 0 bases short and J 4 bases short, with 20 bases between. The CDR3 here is CASSQDLWQTSPPDTQYF. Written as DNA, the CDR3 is TGTGCCAGCAGCCAAGATCTTTGGCAGACCTCCCCCCCAGATACGCAGTATTTT.

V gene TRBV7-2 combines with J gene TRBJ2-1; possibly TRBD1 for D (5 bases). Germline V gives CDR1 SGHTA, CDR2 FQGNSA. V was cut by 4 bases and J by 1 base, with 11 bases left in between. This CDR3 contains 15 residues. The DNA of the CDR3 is TGTGCCAGCAGCTACCGACAGAGATCCTACAATGAGCAGTTCTTC. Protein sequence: CASSYRQRSYNEQFF.

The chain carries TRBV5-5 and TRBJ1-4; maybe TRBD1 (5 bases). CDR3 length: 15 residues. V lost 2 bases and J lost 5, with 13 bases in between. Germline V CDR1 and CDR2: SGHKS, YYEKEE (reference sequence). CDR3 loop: CASSLLGAENEKLFF. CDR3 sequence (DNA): TGTGCCAGCAGCTTACTAGGGGCCGAGAATGAAAAACTGTTTTTT.

The CDR3 loop reads CASSRAVEGLETQYF. The CDR3 DNA reads TGTGCCAGCAGCCGGGCGGTGGAGGGCCTAGAGACCCAGTACTTC. The gene calls are TRBV9 and TRBJ2-5, with a weak D call TRBD2 (6 bases). V lost 4 bases and J 4 bases, leaving 17 bases between the germline ends. The germline V gene encodes CDR1 SGDLS and CDR2 YYNGEE. CDR3 length: 15 amino acids.

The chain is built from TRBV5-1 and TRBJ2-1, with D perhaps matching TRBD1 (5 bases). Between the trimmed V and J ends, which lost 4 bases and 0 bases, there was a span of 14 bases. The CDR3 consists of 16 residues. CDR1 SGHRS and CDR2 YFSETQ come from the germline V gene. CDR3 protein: CASSPDTLSSYNEQFF. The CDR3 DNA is TGCGCCAGCAGCCCGGACACCTTGAGCTCCTACAATGAGCAGTTCTTC.

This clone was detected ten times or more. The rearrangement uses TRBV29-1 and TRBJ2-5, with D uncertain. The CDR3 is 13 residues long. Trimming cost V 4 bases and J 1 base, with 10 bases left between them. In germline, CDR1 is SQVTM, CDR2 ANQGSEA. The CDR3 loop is CSVGYQIQETQYF. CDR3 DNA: TGCAGCGTTGGTTATCAAATCCAAGAGACCCAGTACTTC.

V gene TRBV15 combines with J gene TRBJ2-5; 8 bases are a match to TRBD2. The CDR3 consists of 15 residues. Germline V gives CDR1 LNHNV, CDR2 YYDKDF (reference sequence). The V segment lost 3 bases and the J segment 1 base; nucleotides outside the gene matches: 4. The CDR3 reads CATSRGGLAQETQYF. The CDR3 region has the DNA TGTGCCACCAGCAGGGGTGGACTAGCCCAAGAGACCCAGTACTTC. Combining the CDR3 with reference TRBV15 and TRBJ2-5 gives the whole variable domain DAMVIQNPRYQVTQFGKPVTLSCSQTLNHNVMYWYQQKSSQAPKLLFHYYDKDFNNEADTPDNFQSRRPNTSFCFLDIRSPGLGDTAMYLCATSRGGLAQETQYFGPGTRLLVL.

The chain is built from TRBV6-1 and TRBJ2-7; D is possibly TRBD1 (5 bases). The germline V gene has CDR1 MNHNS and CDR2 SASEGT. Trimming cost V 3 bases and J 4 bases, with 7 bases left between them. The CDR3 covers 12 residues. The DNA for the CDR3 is TGTGCCAGCAGTGATAACAGGTACGAGCAGTACTTC. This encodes CASSDNRYEQYF.